This T cell receptor (beta chain) was documented in a study of T-cell memory formation after mild COVID-19. TCRdb itself ran the 5' RACE reads through MiXCR, one entry per CDR3 protein. The sample carries roughly 200,000 distinct CDR3 sequences, about 9.2% recorded once. The CDR3 consists of 17 residues. Germline CDR1 is SGHNT and CDR2 is YYREEE (reference sequence). The V and J ends lost 6 bases and 1 base, in that order; junction bases with no gene match: 9. The chain employs TRBV5-4 and TRBJ2-6; 8 bases align to TRBD2. Sample: PBMCs or a T cell subset sorted from them (not recorded which). The TCR was taken from a man between 18 and 35 years old who had mild COVID-19 (a few samples of this study predate the infection). Cell type and time point are not known. CDR3: CASIPGGGPSGANVLTF. The CDR3 region has the DNA TGTGCCAGCATCCCCGGGGGGGGACCTTCTGGGGCCAACGTCCTGACTTTC.